What follows are 32 T cell receptor beta chains derived from one specimen sequenced in a study of blood T cell repertoires in COVID-19. Some clones are missing from TCRdb's copy, which holds only in-frame ones; the method was immunoSEQ multiplex PCR. The top ten clones hold around 6.1% of a sample with some 200,000 clones, 75% to 90% of them seen once. Sequenced material: peripheral blood. These receptors were taken from a middle-aged woman with acute or convalescent COVID-19.

The genes are TRBV19 and TRBJ2-5, with 11 bases fitting TRBD2. This CDR3 is built from 16 residues. Per the germline V gene, CDR1 is LNHDA and CDR2 is SQIVND (reference sequence). Trimming removed 3 bases from V and 1 base from J; junction bases left unmatched: 4. For the CDR3, the DNA is TGTGCCAGTAGTATCCTGGGACTAGCGGCCCAAGAGACCCAGTACTTC. This translates into CASSILGLAAQETQYF.

This clone appeared once. The V call is TRBV12-3 or TRBV12-4, the J call TRBJ1-1; D is perhaps TRBD1 (5 bases). Trimming pared 6 bases from V and 3 bases from J, leaving 11 bases between. CDR3 size: 13 residues. CDR3 sequence reads: CASSPREDTEAFF. CDR3 DNA sequence: TGTGCCAGCAGCCCCAGGGAAGACACTGAAGCTTTCTTT.

Concerning this clone itself: Germline and junction disagree at one end, which may indicate a read error. The CDR3 DNA reads TGCGCCAGCAGCTTGACGACAGGGGGCAAACAGCCCCAGCATTTT. Translation gives CASSLTTGGKQPQHF. The chain recombines TRBV5-1 with TRBJ1-5; 10 bases fit TRBD1. The germline CDR1 and CDR2 sequences are SGHRS and YFSETQ. The CDR3 sequence is 15 residues long.

Regarding this clone: Other nucleotide sequences in the sample specify the same CDR3. The chain uses TRBV5-1 and TRBJ2-1, with D possibly being TRBD1 (5 bases). The germline V and J ends were trimmed by 0 bases and 8 bases, with 6 bases remaining between them. CDR1 and CDR2 (germline): SGHRS, YFSETQ. The CDR3 contains 12 residues. CDR3 region: CASSLGGYEQFF. In DNA, the CDR3 is TGCGCCAGCAGCTTGGGGGGCTATGAGCAGTTCTTC.

The rearrangement uses TRBV6-2 or TRBV6-3 and TRBJ2-6, with no clear D. Trimming took off 6 bases at V and 4 bases at J, with 13 bases between the two ends. CDR1 and CDR2 from the germline V gene are MNHEY and SVGEGT. The CDR3 length is 15 residues. The CDR3 coding sequence is TGTGCCAGCAGCCCCTTTGGAGCCGGGGCCAACGTCCTGACTTTC. It translates to CASSPFGAGANVLTF.

This chain connects TRBV28 to TRBJ2-1; 8 bases line up with TRBD2. This CDR3 is 16 amino acids long. Germline-derived CDR1 and CDR2 are MDHEN and SYDVKM. Trimming removed 1 base from V and 9 bases from J; junction bases left unmatched: 11. CDR3 sequence: CASSLLQGLGWIEQFF. CDR3 sequence (DNA): TGTGCCAGCAGTTTATTACAGGGACTAGGCTGGATTGAGCAGTTCTTC. The entire variable domain, with the rest obtained from reference TRBV28 and TRBJ2-1, is as follows: DVKVTQSSRYLVKRTGEKVFLECVQDMDHENMFWYRQDPGLGLRLIYFSYDVKMKEKGDIPEGYSVSREKKERFSLILESASTNQTSMYLCASSLLQGLGWIEQFFGPGTRLTVL.

DNA for the CDR3: TGTGCCATCAGACAGGGGGCCTATGGCTACACCTTC. It codes for CAIRQGAYGYTF. The rearrangement joins TRBV10-3 to TRBJ1-2, with 9 bases matching TRBD1. After removal of 6 bases from V and 4 bases from J, the junction contained 0 bases not matched to a gene. This CDR3 region has 12 residues. Germline loops: CDR1 ENHRY, CDR2 SYGVKD.

This clone was recorded once. The chain is built from TRBV28 and TRBJ2-1; a weak D match, TRBD2 (6 bases). The CDR3 length is 13 residues. CDR1 is MDHEN, CDR2 SYDVKM, per germline. V shed 8 bases and J shed 0 bases, with 8 bases lying between them. The CDR3 bases are TGTGCCAGCCGGGAGTTCTCCTACAATGAGCAGTTCTTC. It encodes CASREFSYNEQFF.

The chain has TRBV9 and TRBJ2-7; the D gene is possibly TRBD1 (6 bases). The CDR3 totals 14 residues. The germline V and J ends were trimmed by 3 bases and 5 bases, with 15 bases remaining between them. Germline CDR1 reads SGDLS; CDR2 reads YYNGEE. The CDR3 DNA reads TGTGCCAGCAGCGCCTCACAGGGTATTCACGAGCAGTACTTC. Its protein product is CASSASQGIHEQYF.

This clone was counted between two and nine times. The chain recombines TRBV4-1 with TRBJ2-7; 8 bases are shared with TRBD2. This CDR3 is 15 amino acids long. Germline trimming cut 1 base from V and 2 bases from J; bases unmatched to any gene: 4. Germline-derived CDR1 and CDR2 are MGHRA and YSYEKL. The DNA of the CDR3 is TGCGCCAGCAGCCAAGGGACTAGCTTTGCCTACGAGCAGTACTTC. Translation: CASSQGTSFAYEQYF.

The genes are TRBV3-1 (or the pseudogene TRBV3-2) and TRBJ2-1; tentatively, D is TRBD2 (6 bases). The ends were cut back, 1 base at V and 2 bases at J, with 12 bases in the middle. There are 16 residues in the CDR3. Germline lookup yields CDR1 LGHDT and CDR2 YNNKEL (reference sequence). The CDR3 DNA sequence: TGTGCCAGCAGCCAAGGTGGTAGCGGAACCTACAATGAGCAGTTCTTC. This sequence encodes CASSQGGSGTYNEQFF.

V is TRBV5-1 and J is TRBJ2-1, with TRBD1 as a possible D gene (6 bases). The germline CDR1 and CDR2 sequences are SGHRS and YFSETQ. Trimming pared 4 bases from V and 10 bases from J, leaving 27 bases between. The CDR3 spans 17 residues. The CDR3 loop is CASSPTGPPLLVEEQFF. The CDR3 DNA is TGCGCCAGCAGCCCCACAGGGCCTCCCCTCCTTGTCGAGGAGCAGTTCTTC. Full variable domain (rest looked up from reference TRBV5-1 and TRBJ2-1): KAGVTQTPRYLIKTRGQQVTLSCSPISGHRSVSWYQQTPGQGLQFLFEYFSETQRNKGNFPGRFSGRQFSNSRSEMNVSTLELGDSALYLCASSPTGPPLLVEEQFFGPGTRLTVL.

The table lists this clone with a few counts. J is TRBJ1-2 and V is TRBV5-4; maybe TRBD1 (5 bases). The CDR3 has 15 amino acids. The ends were cut back, 0 bases at V and 7 bases at J, with 16 bases in the middle. The germline gives CDR1 SGHNT, CDR2 YYREEE (reference sequence). The CDR3 region is CASSLGGEGISGYTF. The CDR3, as DNA: TGTGCCAGCAGCTTGGGCGGGGAGGGGATCTCTGGCTACACCTTC.

This chain joins TRBV6-5 and TRBJ1-2; no definite D call. V lost 4 bases, J lost 2 bases, and 8 bases lay in between. CDR1 and CDR2 (germline): MNHEY, SVGAGI. The CDR3 length is 13 residues. CDR3 amino acids: CASSFMRNYGYTF. The DNA of the CDR3 is TGTGCCAGCAGTTTCATGCGCAACTATGGCTACACCTTC.

This clone occurred a few times. The V call is TRBV4-2, the J call TRBJ2-5, with D perhaps TRBD1 (6 bases). The V end lost 1 base, the J end lost 0 bases, and 12 bases lay between the germline ends. Germline V gene lookup returns CDR1 LGHNA and CDR2 YNFKEQ. The CDR3 covers 16 residues. Here the CDR3 DNA reads TGTGCCAGCAGCCAAGCACGGGGACAAGACCAAGAGACCCAGTACTTC. Its protein is CASSQARGQDQETQYF.

J is TRBJ1-5 and V is TRBV4-1; 9 bases agree with TRBD1. The V gene end was trimmed by 0 bases and the J gene end by 7 bases; junction bases not matched to a gene: 13. CDR3 length: 18 amino acids. The germline V gene encodes CDR1 MGHRA and CDR2 YSYEKL. CDR3 nucleotide sequence: TGCGCCAGCAGCCAAGACCCTCCCGGGACAGGGTTGAAGCAGCCCCAGCATTTT. Protein sequence: CASSQDPPGTGLKQPQHF.

This clone has a single count. The chain carries TRBV24-1 and TRBJ1-2; no firm D call. CDR1 is KGHDR, CDR2 SFDVKD, per germline. This CDR3 spans 15 amino acids. Trimming took off 4 bases at V and 5 bases at J, with 16 bases between the two ends. The CDR3, as DNA: TGTGCCACCAGTGACCCCCGTCGGGGAGGTTATGGCTACACCTTC. Protein product: CATSDPRRGGYGYTF.

In nucleotides, the CDR3 is TGTGCCAGCAGCGCAGGCCTCTCTAACTATGGCTACACCTTC. Amino acids: CASSAGLSNYGYTF. The chain links TRBV5-6 to TRBJ1-2, with D hard to call. Germline V lookup: CDR1 SGHDT, CDR2 YYEEEE. Trimming stripped 4 bases from V and 0 bases from J, with 10 bases between. The CDR3 has 14 amino acids. Looking up the rest from reference TRBV5-6 and TRBJ1-2 gives the full variable domain: DAGVTQSPTHLIKTRGQQVTLRCSPKSGHDTVSWYQQALGQGPQFIFQYYEEEERQRGNFPDRFSGHQFPNYSSELNVNALLLGDSALYLCASSAGLSNYGYTFGSGTRLTVV.

V gene TRBV20-1 combines with J gene TRBJ2-2; no firm D call. This CDR3 is built from 10 residues. Germline CDR1 and CDR2: DFQATT and SNEGSKA (reference sequence). Trimming took 6 bases from V and 8 from J, leaving 7 bases between them. CDR3 sequence: CSAHKGELFF. CDR3 DNA sequence: TGCAGTGCCCACAAGGGGGAGCTGTTTTTT.

This CDR3 reads CASSFARPSNTEAFF. In DNA, the CDR3 is TGTGCCAGCAGTTTCGCCAGGCCCTCGAACACTGAAGCTTTCTTT. J is TRBJ1-1 and V is TRBV27, with D unclear. CDR3 length: 15 residues. Germline V gene lookup returns CDR1 MNHEY and CDR2 SMNVEV (reference sequence). Trimming left V 3 bases short and J 1 base short, with 12 bases between.

The chain combines TRBV10-1 with TRBJ2-1; 9 nucleotides agree with TRBD1. Germline V gene lookup returns CDR1 WNHNN and CDR2 SYGVQD (reference sequence). CDR3 length equals 14 residues. V lost 3 bases, J lost 6 bases, and 3 bases stayed unmatched. CDR3: CASSDGTGFNEQFF. DNA for the CDR3: TGCGCCAGCAGTGATGGGACAGGGTTCAATGAGCAGTTCTTC.

V usage is TRBV9 and J usage is TRBJ1-4; the D is unclear. Trimming removed 2 bases from V and 8 bases from J, with 13 bases in between. The CDR3 is 14 amino acids. Germline loops: CDR1 SGDLS, CDR2 YYNGEE. CDR3 sequence: CASSVSSSSEKLFF. The CDR3 nucleotides are TGTGCCAGCAGCGTGAGCTCTTCGTCCGAAAAACTGTTTTTT.

The chain joins TRBV2 to TRBJ1-1; 7 nucleotides line up with TRBD1. The CDR3 sequence is 14 residues long. Losses at the gene ends were 8 bases for V and 6 bases for J; bases not matched to a gene: 12. Per the germline V gene, CDR1 is SNHLY and CDR2 is FYNNEI. For the CDR3, the DNA is TGTGCCAGCGGCTATAACAGGGGAGTCGCTGAAGCTTTCTTT. This codes for CASGYNRGVAEAFF.

This chain joins TRBV27 and TRBJ2-2; 8 bases align to TRBD2. V was pared by 3 bases and J by 4 bases, with 7 bases of the junction left unmatched. CDR3 length: 16 residues. Germline CDR1 MNHEY, CDR2 SMNVEV (reference sequence). The CDR3 reads CASSFHYGGGTGELFF. The CDR3 DNA reads TGTGCCAGCAGTTTCCATTACGGGGGGGGCACCGGGGAGCTGTTTTTT.

This clone appeared a single time. The gene calls are TRBV28 and TRBJ2-3, with D unresolved. This CDR3 contains 14 residues. The V gene's germline CDR1 is MDHEN and CDR2 SYDVKM. Trimming removed 6 bases at V and 6 bases at J, with 16 bases between. DNA for the CDR3: TGTGCCAGCAGACTTAGCCCTTCCGTGGATACGCAGTATTTT. Translating it yields CASRLSPSVDTQYF.

The chain combines TRBV19 with TRBJ1-2, with 7 bases identical to TRBD1. V trimming: 9 bases; J trimming: 8 bases; junction bases outside the gene matches: 9. From germline, CDR1 is LNHDA and CDR2 SQIVND (reference sequence). CDR3 length: 12 amino acids. In DNA form, the CDR3 reads TGTGCCAGCAGACAGGGTTTGGGCGGCTACACCTTC. This codes for CASRQGLGGYTF. Drawing the rest from reference TRBV19 and TRBJ1-2, the complete variable domain is DGGITQSPKYLFRKEGQNVTLSCEQNLNHDAMYWYRQDPGQGLRLIYYSQIVNDFQKGDIAEGYSVSREKKESFPLTVTSAQKNPTAFYLCASRQGLGGYTFGSGTRLTVV.

The chain is built from TRBV3-1 (or the pseudogene TRBV3-2) and TRBJ2-3, with D uncertain. Trimming left V 1 base short and J 4 bases short, with 9 bases between. The CDR3 covers 14 residues. Germline CDR1 is LGHDT and CDR2 is YNNKEL (reference sequence). Here the CDR3 reads CASSQVIFPDTQYF. In nucleotides, the CDR3 is TGTGCCAGCAGCCAAGTTATCTTCCCAGATACGCAGTATTTT.

The chain employs TRBV29-1 and TRBJ1-2; tentatively, D is TRBD1 (6 bases). The CDR3 contains 15 residues. Trimming left V 1 base short and J 8 bases short, with 20 bases between. Germline V CDR1 and CDR2: SQVTM, ANQGSEA. CDR3 nucleotide sequence: TGCAGCGTTGAAGTCTCTACAGGGCATAGGAGGGGCTACACCTTC. It yields the protein CSVEVSTGHRRGYTF.

This clone was observed a handful of times. V is TRBV29-1 and J is TRBJ1-2; D may be TRBD1 (6 bases). V was pared by 5 bases and J by 3 bases, with 13 bases between. Germline CDR1 reads SQVTM; CDR2 reads ANQGSEA. This CDR3 region has 13 residues. CDR3 coding DNA: TGCAGCGTTCTGACAGGAACTTACTATGGCTACACCTTC. Its protein product is CSVLTGTYYGYTF. Full variable domain (remainder filled in from reference TRBV29-1 and TRBJ1-2): SAVISQKPSRDICQRGTSLTIQCQVDSQVTMMFWYRQQPGQSLTLIATANQGSEATYESGFVIDKFPISRPNLTFSTLTVSNMSPEDSSIYLCSVLTGTYYGYTFGSGTRLTVV.

CDR3 bases: TGTGCCAGCAGTGTCCAGGGTGTAGTAAACGAGCAGTACTTC. Translated: CASSVQGVVNEQYF. The chain is built from TRBV2 and TRBJ2-7; a weak D match, TRBD1 (5 bases). Germline CDR1 SNHLY, CDR2 FYNNEI. This CDR3 has 14 amino acids. The germline V and J ends were trimmed by 4 bases and 5 bases, with 15 bases remaining between them.

V is TRBV7-9 and J is TRBJ1-4; the D gene is possibly TRBD1 (6 bases). Germline CDR1 and CDR2: SEHNR and FQNEAQ (reference sequence). V was cut by 1 base and J by 5 bases, with 11 bases left in between. This CDR3 is 15 amino acids long. The CDR3 coding sequence is TGTGCCAGCAGCTTAGGGCAGGGGAAAAATGAAAAACTGTTTTTT. Encoded protein: CASSLGQGKNEKLFF.

This chain joins TRBV30 and TRBJ2-7; 12 bases map to TRBD2. Germline V gene data show CDR1 as GTSNPN and CDR2 as SVGIG (reference sequence). V dropped 4 bases and J dropped 2; count of bases not matched to a gene: 6. The CDR3 length is 15 residues. CDR3 sequence reads: CAWTSGLAGPYEQYF. The CDR3 nucleotides read TGTGCCTGGACGAGCGGACTAGCGGGGCCCTACGAGCAGTACTTC.